This T cell receptor beta chain was documented in a study of beta chain features in type 1 diabetes. Points from the study as a whole: Diminished insertions and augmented deletions at VDJ junctions characterized type 1 diabetes patients.

Worth noting for this clone: Its antigen is not known.

V gave up 3 bases and J gave up 0 bases; unmatched junction bases: 12. There are 19 residues in the CDR3. CDR1 PRHDT and CDR2 FYEKMQ come from the germline V gene (reference sequence). All of the isolated RNA was reverse transcribed, so expressed TCRB transcripts were sequenced. Sequenced by immunoSEQ multiplex PCR; TCRdb stores in-frame clones only, minus some. The repertoire has around 500,000 clones, approximately 10% of them found once; the top ten carry 0.045% to 0.06%. This receptor was taken from a woman between 18 and 29 years old in good health. The V call is TRBV13, the J call TRBJ2-1, with 9 bases matching TRBD2. The material sequenced was naive CD4+ T cells from blood. CDR3 nucleotides: TGTGCCAGCAGCTTCTGGTGGGCTAGCGGGGTCAGCTCCTACAATGAGCAGTTCTTC. This encodes CASSFWWASGVSSYNEQFF.